The rows below give T cell receptor beta chains drawn from one sample of a study of Tregs in tolerant kidney transplant recipients. The repertoire was sequenced with immunoSEQ multiplex PCR; TCRdb's copy has only in-frame clones and lacks some. The sample contains some 62,000 clones, 95% to 98% of which appear only once. Specimen: Tregs from blood, collected before the transplant. The receptors were sampled from a human donor who received a combined kidney and bone marrow transplant. Both conserved end residues are part of each CDR3. Fields, in order: D gene, clone size, J gene, V gene, CDR3 protein, CDR3 DNA. D genes are given only for firm matches. Expanded clones get a size class; other rows say once, few or many, or leave the size out.

D gene: TRBD2; clone size: .; J gene: TRBJ2-3; V gene: TRBV5-5; CDR3 protein: CASSRTSGSSGTDTQYF; CDR3 DNA: TGTGCCAGCAGCAGGACTAGCGGGAGCTCGGGCACAGATACGCAGTATTTT
D gene: .; clone size: .; J gene: TRBJ1-2; V gene: TRBV6-5; CDR3 protein: CASSYSKGDGYTF; CDR3 DNA: TGTGCCAGCAGTTACTCGAAGGGGGACGGCTACACCTTC
D gene: TRBD2; clone size: .; J gene: TRBJ2-5; V gene: TRBV29-1; CDR3 protein: CSVRGGSETQYF; CDR3 DNA: TGCAGCGTTCGGGGGGGCTCGGAGACCCAGTACTTC
D gene: TRBD1; clone size: .; J gene: TRBJ2-1; V gene: TRBV5-6; CDR3 protein: CASSSGQGYNEQFF; CDR3 DNA: TGTGCCAGCAGCTCCGGACAGGGCTACAATGAGCAGTTCTTC
D gene: TRBD1; clone size: .; J gene: TRBJ2-5; V gene: TRBV4-2; CDR3 protein: CASSPFRDSGETQYF; CDR3 DNA: TGTGCCAGCAGCCCCTTTCGGGACAGTGGGGAGACCCAGTACTTC
D gene: .; clone size: once; J gene: TRBJ1-4; V gene: TRBV14; CDR3 protein: CASSRLGGLRDEKLFF; CDR3 DNA: TGTGCCAGCAGCCGCCTAGGGGGTTTAAGGGATGAAAAACTGTTTTTT
D gene: TRBD2; clone size: .; J gene: TRBJ2-1; V gene: TRBV6-6; CDR3 protein: CASSYIASGRNNEQFF; CDR3 DNA: TGTGCCAGCAGTTACATCGCTAGCGGGAGAAACAATGAGCAGTTCTTC
D gene: TRBD2; clone size: .; J gene: TRBJ2-7; V gene: TRBV5-1; CDR3 protein: CASSLVAGEPYEQYF; CDR3 DNA: TGCGCCAGCAGCTTGGTAGCGGGAGAACCCTACGAGCAGTACTTC
D gene: TRBD1; clone size: .; J gene: TRBJ1-2; V gene: TRBV7-8; CDR3 protein: CASSPGQGGLANYGYTF; CDR3 DNA: TGTGCCAGCAGCCCCGGACAGGGGGGGTTGGCTAACTATGGCTACACCTTC
D gene: TRBD1; clone size: .; J gene: TRBJ2-2; V gene: TRBV28; CDR3 protein: CASRTGGTGVTGELFF; CDR3 DNA: TGTGCCAGCAGAACAGGCGGGACAGGGGTTACCGGGGAGCTGTTTTTT
D gene: .; clone size: .; J gene: TRBJ1-1; V gene: TRBV7-9; CDR3 protein: CASTKTNWPEAFF; CDR3 DNA: TGTGCCAGCACCAAAACGAATTGGCCTGAAGCTTTCTTT
D gene: .; clone size: .; J gene: TRBJ1-2; V gene: TRBV30; CDR3 protein: CAWSVPGQNYGYTF; CDR3 DNA: TGTGCCTGGAGTGTACCCGGACAGAACTATGGCTACACCTTC
D gene: TRBD2; clone size: .; J gene: TRBJ2-1; V gene: TRBV7-9; CDR3 protein: CASSFSGRGWNEQFF; CDR3 DNA: TGTGCCAGCAGCTTCAGCGGGAGGGGATGGAATGAGCAGTTCTTC
D gene: TRBD1; clone size: .; J gene: TRBJ1-2; V gene: TRBV14; CDR3 protein: CASSLWTRGDGYTF; CDR3 DNA: TGTGCCAGCAGCCTATGGACCAGGGGGGATGGCTACACCTTC
D gene: .; clone size: .; J gene: TRBJ1-1; V gene: TRBV4-2; CDR3 protein: CASSQGTGSEAFF; CDR3 DNA: TGTGCCAGCAGCCAAGGCACAGGCTCTGAAGCTTTCTTT
D gene: .; clone size: .; J gene: TRBJ1-2; V gene: TRBV7-2; CDR3 protein: CASSLALGGQGYTF; CDR3 DNA: TGTGCCAGCAGCTTAGCGCTGGGGGGGCAAGGCTACACCTTC
D gene: TRBD2; clone size: .; J gene: TRBJ2-1; V gene: TRBV5-1; CDR3 protein: CASSLSHRGGRNEQFF; CDR3 DNA: TGCGCCAGCAGCTTGTCCCACCGGGGGGGCCGCAATGAGCAGTTCTTC
D gene: .; clone size: .; J gene: TRBJ2-2; V gene: TRBV7-8; CDR3 protein: CASSRAPPFTRAGELFF; CDR3 DNA: TGTGCCAGCAGCCGAGCCCCACCGTTCACCCGGGCCGGGGAGCTGTTTTTT
D gene: .; clone size: .; J gene: TRBJ1-1; V gene: TRBV6-6; CDR3 protein: CASSLQGNTEAFF; CDR3 DNA: TGTGCCAGCAGTCTACAGGGGAACACTGAAGCTTTCTTT
D gene: TRBD2; clone size: .; J gene: TRBJ2-1; V gene: TRBV9; CDR3 protein: CASSARLAGGEQFF; CDR3 DNA: TGTGCCAGCAGCGCTAGACTAGCGGGGGGTGAGCAGTTCTTC